This T cell receptor (beta chain) was identified in a study of T cell responses to AZD1222 COVID-19 vaccine. A remark on this clone: Its target is unknown.

General study findings and limits: Within unmutated variant regions lay the reported targets of nearly half of spike-specific TCRs. The sample set comprised mostly white British donors with more females, and clonal diversity was possibly underestimated.

Libraries were prepared by immunoSEQ multiplex PCR; TCRdb keeps only in-frame clonotypes and omits some of them. The table records 50,000 to 65,000 clones, over 85% of them present only once. The TCR was taken from an adult in good health. The sequencing used peripheral blood, collected on day 0 of AZD1222 vaccination.

DNA for the CDR3: TGTGCCAGCAGCTTCCGACGGGAGCAAGAGACCCAGTACTTC. Protein sequence: CASSFRREQETQYF. V and J are TRBV11-1 and TRBJ2-5, with D perhaps TRBD2 (6 bases). CDR3 length: 14 residues. From germline, CDR1 is SGHAT and CDR2 FQDESV (reference sequence). The ends were cut back, 3 bases at V and 2 bases at J, with 10 bases in the middle.